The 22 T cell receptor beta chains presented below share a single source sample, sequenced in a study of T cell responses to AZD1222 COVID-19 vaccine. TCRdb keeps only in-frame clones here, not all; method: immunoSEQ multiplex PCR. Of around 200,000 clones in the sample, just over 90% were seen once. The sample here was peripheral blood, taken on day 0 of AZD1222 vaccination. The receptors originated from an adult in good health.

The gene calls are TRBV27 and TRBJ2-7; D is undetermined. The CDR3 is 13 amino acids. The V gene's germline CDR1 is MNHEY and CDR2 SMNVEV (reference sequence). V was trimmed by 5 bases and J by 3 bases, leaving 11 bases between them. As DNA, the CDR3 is TGTGCCAGCAGTGTACAAGCGTACTACGAGCAGTACTTC. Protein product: CASSVQAYYEQYF.

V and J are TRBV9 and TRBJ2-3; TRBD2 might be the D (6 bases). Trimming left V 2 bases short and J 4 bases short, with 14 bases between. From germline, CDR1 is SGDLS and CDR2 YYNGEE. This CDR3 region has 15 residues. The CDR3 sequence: CASSVGGPSADTQYF. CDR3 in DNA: TGTGCCAGCAGCGTTGGAGGGCCCTCAGCAGATACGCAGTATTTT.

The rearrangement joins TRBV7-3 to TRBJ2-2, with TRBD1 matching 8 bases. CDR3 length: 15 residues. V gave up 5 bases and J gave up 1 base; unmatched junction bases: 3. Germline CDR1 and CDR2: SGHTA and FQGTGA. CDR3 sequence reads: CASSGTGGNTGELFF. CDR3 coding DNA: TGTGCCAGCAGCGGTACAGGGGGGAACACCGGGGAGCTGTTTTTT.

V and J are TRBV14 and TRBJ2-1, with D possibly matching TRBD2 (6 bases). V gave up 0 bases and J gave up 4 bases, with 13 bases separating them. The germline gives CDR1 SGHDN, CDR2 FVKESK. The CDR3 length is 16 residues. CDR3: CASSQEGGLGYNEQFF. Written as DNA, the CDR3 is TGTGCCAGCAGCCAAGAGGGGGGACTCGGGTACAATGAGCAGTTCTTC.

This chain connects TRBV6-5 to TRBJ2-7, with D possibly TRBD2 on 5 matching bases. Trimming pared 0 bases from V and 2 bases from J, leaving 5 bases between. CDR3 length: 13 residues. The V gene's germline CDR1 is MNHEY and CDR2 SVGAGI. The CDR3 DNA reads TGTGCCAGCAGTTACTCGACTACCTACGAGCAGTACTTC. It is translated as CASSYSTTYEQYF.

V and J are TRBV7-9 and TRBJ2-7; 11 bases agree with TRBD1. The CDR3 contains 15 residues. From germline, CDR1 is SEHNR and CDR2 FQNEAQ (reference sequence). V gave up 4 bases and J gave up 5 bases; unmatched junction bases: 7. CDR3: CASSSSWTGGNEQYF. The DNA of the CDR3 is TGTGCCAGCAGCTCTTCTTGGACAGGGGGCAACGAGCAGTACTTC.

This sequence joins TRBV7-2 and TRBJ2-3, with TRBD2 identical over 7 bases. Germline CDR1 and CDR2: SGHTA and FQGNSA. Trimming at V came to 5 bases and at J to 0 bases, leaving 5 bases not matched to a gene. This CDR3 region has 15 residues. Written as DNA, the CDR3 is TGTGCCAGCAGCCGGGGGACTATCAGCACAGATACGCAGTATTTT. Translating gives CASSRGTISTDTQYF.

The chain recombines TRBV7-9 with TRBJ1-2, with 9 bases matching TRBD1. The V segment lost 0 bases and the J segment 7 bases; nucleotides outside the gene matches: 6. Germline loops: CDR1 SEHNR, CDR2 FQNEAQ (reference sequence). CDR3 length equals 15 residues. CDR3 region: CASSLAGGTGPGYTF. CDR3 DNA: TGTGCCAGCAGCTTAGCGGGGGGGACAGGGCCTGGCTACACCTTC.

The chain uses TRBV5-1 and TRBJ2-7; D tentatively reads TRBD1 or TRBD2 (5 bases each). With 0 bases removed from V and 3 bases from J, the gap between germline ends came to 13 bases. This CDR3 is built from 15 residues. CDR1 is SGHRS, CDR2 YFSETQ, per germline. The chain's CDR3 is CASSLGAGTLYEQYF. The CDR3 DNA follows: TGCGCCAGCAGCTTGGGGGCCGGGACCCTCTACGAGCAGTACTTC. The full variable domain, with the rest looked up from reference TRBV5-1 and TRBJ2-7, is KAGVTQTPRYLIKTRGQQVTLSCSPISGHRSVSWYQQTPGQGLQFLFEYFSETQRNKGNFPGRFSGRQFSNSRSEMNVSTLELGDSALYLCASSLGAGTLYEQYFGPGTRLTVT.

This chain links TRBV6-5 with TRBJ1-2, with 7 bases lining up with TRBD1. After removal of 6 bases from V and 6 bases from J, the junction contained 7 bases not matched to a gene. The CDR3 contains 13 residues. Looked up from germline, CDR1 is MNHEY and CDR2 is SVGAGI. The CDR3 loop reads CASSPPTGDGYTF. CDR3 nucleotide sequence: TGTGCCAGCAGCCCACCCACAGGGGATGGCTACACCTTC.

The CDR3: CASSEAGPGQGYEQYF. The CDR3 region has the DNA TGTGCCAGCAGCGAAGCCGGACCGGGACAGGGGTACGAGCAGTACTTC. The rearrangement links TRBV5-5 to TRBJ2-7; TRBD1 matches at 10 bases. V gave up 4 bases and J gave up 4 bases; unmatched junction bases: 11. Germline V gives CDR1 SGHKS, CDR2 YYEKEE (reference sequence). The CDR3 length is 16 residues.

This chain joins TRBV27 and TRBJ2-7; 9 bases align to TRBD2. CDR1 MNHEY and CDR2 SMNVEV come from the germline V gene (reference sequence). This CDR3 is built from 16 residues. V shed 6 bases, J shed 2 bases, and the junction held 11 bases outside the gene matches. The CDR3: CASSPYASGITYEQYF. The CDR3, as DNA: TGTGCCAGCAGCCCCTATGCTAGCGGGATTACCTACGAGCAGTACTTC.

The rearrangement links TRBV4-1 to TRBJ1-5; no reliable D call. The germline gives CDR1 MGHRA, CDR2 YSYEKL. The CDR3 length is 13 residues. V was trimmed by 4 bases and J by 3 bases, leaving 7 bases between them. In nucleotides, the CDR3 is TGCGCCAGCAGCCTGCTTTACAATCAGCCCCAGCATTTT. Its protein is CASSLLYNQPQHF.

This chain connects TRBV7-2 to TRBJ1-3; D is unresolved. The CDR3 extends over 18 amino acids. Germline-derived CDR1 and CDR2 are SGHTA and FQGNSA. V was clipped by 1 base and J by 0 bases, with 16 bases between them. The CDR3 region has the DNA TGTGCCAGCAGCTTAGTGGGTAGGGTAGGTCCCTCTGGAAACACCATATATTTT. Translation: CASSLVGRVGPSGNTIYF.

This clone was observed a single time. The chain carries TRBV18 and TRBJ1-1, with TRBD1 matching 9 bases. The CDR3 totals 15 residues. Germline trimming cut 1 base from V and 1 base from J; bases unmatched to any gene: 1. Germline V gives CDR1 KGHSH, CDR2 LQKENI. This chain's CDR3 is CASSPRGQGNTEAFF. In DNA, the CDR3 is TGTGCCAGCTCACCACGGGGACAGGGGAACACTGAAGCTTTCTTT.

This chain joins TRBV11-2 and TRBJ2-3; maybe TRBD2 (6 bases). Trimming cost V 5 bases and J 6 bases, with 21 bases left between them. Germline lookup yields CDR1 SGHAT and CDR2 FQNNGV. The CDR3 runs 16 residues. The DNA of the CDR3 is TGTGCCAGCAGCCCCCAACCGGGAGCGTCGATGGATACGCAGTATTTT. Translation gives CASSPQPGASMDTQYF.

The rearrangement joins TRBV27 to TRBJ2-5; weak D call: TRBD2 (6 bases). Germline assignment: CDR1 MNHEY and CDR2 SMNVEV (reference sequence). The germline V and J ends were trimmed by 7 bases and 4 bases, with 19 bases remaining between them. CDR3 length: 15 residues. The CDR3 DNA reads TGTGCCAGCAAACAGCGGGCGGTCCCCGGAGAGACCCAGTACTTC. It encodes CASKQRAVPGETQYF.

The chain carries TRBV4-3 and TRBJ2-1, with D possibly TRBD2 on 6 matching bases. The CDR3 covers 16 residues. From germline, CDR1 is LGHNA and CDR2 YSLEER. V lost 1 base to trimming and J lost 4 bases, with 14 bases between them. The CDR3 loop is CASSQGAAGRYNEQFF. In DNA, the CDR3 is TGCGCCAGCAGCCAAGGAGCAGCGGGCCGATACAATGAGCAGTTCTTC.

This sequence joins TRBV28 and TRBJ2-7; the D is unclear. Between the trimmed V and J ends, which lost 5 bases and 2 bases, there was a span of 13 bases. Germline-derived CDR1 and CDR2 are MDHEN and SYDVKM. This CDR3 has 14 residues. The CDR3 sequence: CASSPPTPAYEQYF. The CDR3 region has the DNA TGTGCCAGCAGTCCCCCGACTCCTGCCTACGAGCAGTACTTC.

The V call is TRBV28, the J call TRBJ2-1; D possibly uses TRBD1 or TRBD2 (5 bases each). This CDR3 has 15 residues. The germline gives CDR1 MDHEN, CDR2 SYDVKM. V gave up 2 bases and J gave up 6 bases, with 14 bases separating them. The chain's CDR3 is CASSLRQGVGNEQFF. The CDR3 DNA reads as TGTGCCAGCAGTTTACGGCAGGGAGTCGGCAATGAGCAGTTCTTC.

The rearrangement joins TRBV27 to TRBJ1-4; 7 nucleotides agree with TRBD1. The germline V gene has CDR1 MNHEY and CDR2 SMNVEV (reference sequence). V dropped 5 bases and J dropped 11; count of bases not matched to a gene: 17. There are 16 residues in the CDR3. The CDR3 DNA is TGTGCCAGCAGTCCCTCAGACAGGGTTGGATTGGGCAAACTGTTTTTT. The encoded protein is CASSPSDRVGLGKLFF. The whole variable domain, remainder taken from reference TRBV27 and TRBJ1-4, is EAQVTQNPRYLITVTGKKLTVTCSQNMNHEYMSWYRQDPGLGLRQIYYSMNVEVTDKGDVPEGYKVSRKEKRNFPLILESPSPNQTSLYFCASSPSDRVGLGKLFFGSGTQLSVL.

The CDR3 DNA is TGTGCCAGCAGGAGCGGACAGGGATTGAACACTGAAGCTTTCTTT. This sequence encodes CASRSGQGLNTEAFF. The chain couples TRBV14 to TRBJ1-1, with 8 bases that match TRBD1. V trimming: 6 bases; J trimming: 0 bases; junction bases outside the gene matches: 6. This CDR3 has 15 amino acids. Germline V lookup: CDR1 SGHDN, CDR2 FVKESK.